Below, one T cell receptor beta chain is given with its context. Its matching antigen is unknown. The record originates from a study of vaccination effects on CD4 cells after COVID-19. TCRdb's copy holds only in-frame clones and misses some; the assay was immunoSEQ multiplex PCR. The sample has roughly 35,000 clones; approximately 78% are singletons. After expansion with viral peptide pools in the ViraFEST assay, antigen-specific CD4+ T cells were sequenced. At the end of roughly 9 days of culture, CD4+ T cells were isolated. A positive SARS-CoV-2 PCR test fell between March and December 2020. CDR1 is DFQATT, CDR2 SNEGSKA, per germline (reference sequence). CDR3 length: 14 amino acids. V lost 3 bases, J lost 2 bases, and 12 bases lay in between.

V gene TRBV20-1 combines with J gene TRBJ2-3; D might be TRBD1 (6 bases). The TCR originated in a human donor who had a prior SARS-CoV-2 infection. The sample was CD4+ T cells from PBMCs cultured with HCoV-NL63 spike peptides, taken before COVID-19 vaccination. CDR3 nucleotides: TGCAGTGCTAGTTCGGACAGTTACACAGATACGCAGTATTTT. Translated, it gives CSASSDSYTDTQYF.